This TCR beta chain stems from a study of molecular identifiers for immune sequencing clone quantification. Study conclusions and caveats: Clones carrying above 20 RNA copies accounted for over 97% of effector molecules, under 1% in naive cells.

Previously described methods and listed TCR primers produced bulk TCR libraries. MiXCR was run by TCRdb on the PCR reads, yielding one entry per CDR3 protein. This sample has a few hundred thousand distinct CDR3 sequences, with 20% to 25% found just once. This clonotype occurred a few times. The antigen is undetermined. Sorted cells numbering about 20,000 to 1,000,000, with 10%, 30% or 50% RNA, yielded the naive CD8 libraries. The sorting of naive CD8 T cells used the CD8+CD4-CCR7+CD45RA+ phenotype. This CDR3 contains 15 residues. Germline loops: CDR1 SGHTA, CDR2 FQGNSA. Trimming took 1 base from V and 0 from J, leaving 10 bases between them.

The TCR sequence derives from a human donor in good health. Some libraries in this study had Jurkat cell RNA spiked in. The rearrangement uses TRBV7-2 and TRBJ2-7; D not resolved. What was sequenced was naive CD8+ T cells from blood, with Jurkat cell RNA spiked in. Subset noted: FACS-sorted CD8+CD4-CCR7+CD45RA+ naive T cells. The CDR3 coding sequence is TGTGCCAGCAGCTTAGGTGGCACCATCTCCTACGAGCAGTACTTC. It translates to CASSLGGTISYEQYF.